A single sample is the source of the 31 T cell receptor beta chains below, sequenced in a study of memory CD4+ T cells and cytomegalovirus serostatus. Single viable CD3+CD4+CD8-CD45RO+ cells were sorted as the memory CD4+ T cells. Profiled with immunoSEQ multiplex PCR; TCRdb holds only in-frame clones, not every one. This table holds more than 35,000 clones, roughly 85% found once. Material: memory CD4+ T cells from blood. Receptor source: an adult in good health and CMV-seropositive.

The chain joins TRBV5-1 to TRBJ2-1; D call uncertain. Per germline, CDR1 SGHRS and CDR2 YFSETQ. There are 14 residues in the CDR3. V was shortened by 5 bases and J by 0 bases, with 9 bases between the two germline ends. The CDR3 loop reads CASRPQSSYNEQFF. DNA for the CDR3: TGCGCCAGCAGACCCCAGAGCTCCTACAATGAGCAGTTCTTC.

This chain uses TRBV19 with TRBJ1-4; D not resolved. Germline loops: CDR1 LNHDA, CDR2 SQIVND (reference sequence). This CDR3 is built from 14 residues. V was cut by 4 bases and J by 0 bases, with 6 bases left in between. Written as DNA, the CDR3 is TGTGCCAGTAGTAAATGGGCAACTAATGAAAAACTGTTTTTT. Amino acids: CASSKWATNEKLFF.

This clone occurred once. V is TRBV18 and J is TRBJ2-7; no definite D call. The CDR3 consists of 13 residues. Germline CDR1 and CDR2: KGHSH and LQKENI. Deletions cut 0 bases from V and 2 bases from J, with 5 bases between. The chain's CDR3 is CASSPPNAYEQYF. In DNA form, the CDR3 reads TGTGCCAGCTCACCACCCAATGCCTACGAGCAGTACTTC.

The rearrangement uses TRBV6-1 and TRBJ1-4, with D possibly being TRBD1 (6 bases). The germline V gene encodes CDR1 MNHNS and CDR2 SASEGT. The CDR3 consists of 18 residues. V was pared by 0 bases and J by 3 bases, with 17 bases between. CDR3 coding DNA: TGTGCCAGCAGTGAAGCTGGGAGGGGGGGATTGGCTAATGAAAAACTGTTTTTT. Amino acid sequence: CASSEAGRGGLANEKLFF.

The chain is built from TRBV2 and TRBJ2-7; tentative D call: TRBD1 (5 bases). Trimming pared 5 bases from V and 9 bases from J, leaving 11 bases between. This CDR3 is 11 amino acids long. Per the germline V gene, CDR1 is SNHLY and CDR2 is FYNNEI. CDR3 region: CASSPGLRQYF. CDR3 sequence (DNA): TGTGCCAGCAGTCCAGGGTTAAGGCAGTACTTC.

This chain uses TRBV5-1 with TRBJ1-5, with 7 nucleotides matching TRBD1. The CDR3 has 16 residues. V dropped 0 bases and J dropped 1; count of bases not matched to a gene: 4. CDR1 and CDR2 from the germline V gene are SGHRS and YFSETQ. The DNA of the CDR3 is TGCGCCAGCAGCTTGGGTGGGACAGCAAGCAATCAGCCCCAGCATTTT. It is translated as CASSLGGTASNQPQHF.

The J gene is TRBJ1-4, the V gene TRBV7-6; maybe TRBD1 (5 bases). The CDR3 covers 12 residues. Trimming removed 4 bases at V and 8 bases at J, with 8 bases between. Germline V gene lookup returns CDR1 SGHVS and CDR2 FNYEAQ. The DNA of the CDR3 is TGTGCCAGCAGCTGGGACGGCGAAAAACTGTTTTTT. Translation: CASSWDGEKLFF.

This rearrangement joins TRBV27 to TRBJ2-7; D might be TRBD1 or TRBD2, each matching 5 bases. The length of the CDR3 is 12 residues. Germline V gene lookup returns CDR1 MNHEY and CDR2 SMNVEV (reference sequence). The V gene lost 8 bases and the J gene lost 2 bases, with 10 bases spanning the gap. The CDR3 region has the DNA TGTGCCAGCCGGGACGGTCCCTACGAGCAGTACTTC. Protein product: CASRDGPYEQYF.

The rearrangement uses TRBV28 and TRBJ2-5; 7 nucleotides align to TRBD1. V trimming: 4 bases; J trimming: 4 bases; junction bases outside the gene matches: 9. The CDR3 is made up of 15 amino acids. Germline CDR1 reads MDHEN; CDR2 reads SYDVKM. CDR3 DNA sequence: TGTGCCAGCAGTTCCGGGACAGTTCGTGGAGAGACCCAGTACTTC. This encodes CASSSGTVRGETQYF.

This chain joins TRBV5-1 and TRBJ2-7; 7 bases align to TRBD2. The V gene end was trimmed by 5 bases and the J gene end by 0 bases; junction bases not matched to a gene: 5. This CDR3 has 14 amino acids. From germline, CDR1 is SGHRS and CDR2 YFSETQ. CDR3 sequence reads: CASRPLAASYEQYF. The CDR3 DNA sequence: TGCGCCAGCAGGCCGCTAGCGGCCTCCTACGAGCAGTACTTC.

V gene TRBV7-2 combines with J gene TRBJ1-1, with a possible D match to TRBD1 (5 bases). V was trimmed by 3 bases and J by 4 bases, leaving 9 bases between them. The CDR3 runs 13 residues. Per germline, CDR1 SGHTA and CDR2 FQGNSA. The CDR3 coding sequence is TGTGCCAGCAGCTTTCAGGGTGGCACTGAAGCTTTCTTT. Residues: CASSFQGGTEAFF. Together with reference TRBV7-2 and TRBJ1-1, the CDR3 gives the full variable domain: GAGVSQSPSNKVTEKGKDVELRCDPISGHTALYWYRQSLGQGLEFLIYFQGNSAPDKSGLPSDRFSAERTGGSVSTLTIQRTQQEDSAVYLCASSFQGGTEAFFGQGTRLTVV.

The gene calls are TRBV5-8 and TRBJ1-1; TRBD1 is a possible D gene (5 bases). Germline-derived CDR1 and CDR2 are SGHTS and YDEGEE. V lost 0 bases, J lost 4 bases, and 13 bases lay in between. CDR3 length equals 15 residues. The CDR3 spells CASSLDGAGGTEAFF. The CDR3, as DNA: TGTGCCAGCAGCTTGGACGGGGCTGGCGGCACTGAAGCTTTCTTT.

The chain combines TRBV7-3 with TRBJ1-1; no firm D call. Deletions cut 3 bases from V and 1 base from J, with 12 bases between. This CDR3 has 15 residues. The germline CDR1 and CDR2 sequences are SGHTA and FQGTGA. The CDR3 DNA reads as TGTGCCAGCAGCTTGACCCCCGCAGAGAACACTGAAGCTTTCTTT. It encodes CASSLTPAENTEAFF.

CDR3 bases: TGTGCCAGCAGCCCTGGATACGGGACTCAATTCTTC. Protein product: CASSPGYGTQFF. The V call is TRBV7-6, the J call TRBJ2-1, with TRBD2 as a possible D gene (6 bases). This CDR3 is built from 12 residues. The germline V gene has CDR1 SGHVS and CDR2 FNYEAQ. V lost 5 bases and J 16 bases, leaving 18 bases between the germline ends.

This rearrangement joins TRBV7-3 to TRBJ2-2, with TRBD2 as a possible D gene (6 bases). The CDR3 length is 14 residues. The germline V and J ends were trimmed by 5 bases and 0 bases, with 7 bases remaining between them. Germline-derived CDR1 and CDR2 are SGHTA and FQGTGA. In nucleotides, the CDR3 is TGTGCCAGCAGCGCGGGACCGAACACCGGGGAGCTGTTTTTT. This translates into CASSAGPNTGELFF.

This chain uses TRBV13 with TRBJ2-5; D might be TRBD1 (8 bases). Deletions cut 4 bases from V and 5 bases from J, with 29 bases between. CDR1 is PRHDT and CDR2 is FYEKMQ in the germline V gene (reference sequence). CDR3 size: 19 residues. The CDR3 protein is CASSSLGGDRRTSGETQYF. The CDR3 DNA follows: TGTGCCAGCAGCTCATTAGGGGGGGACAGGAGGACAAGCGGGGAGACCCAGTACTTC. Filled out from reference TRBV13 and TRBJ2-5, the complete variable domain reads AAGVIQSPRHLIKEKRETATLKCYPIPRHDTVYWYQQGPGQDPQFLISFYEKMQSDKGSIPDRFSAQQFSDYHSELNMSSLELGDSALYFCASSSLGGDRRTSGETQYFGPGTRLLVL.

This sequence joins TRBV9 and TRBJ2-4, with 8 nucleotides matching TRBD2. Germline lookup yields CDR1 SGDLS and CDR2 YYNGEE. The CDR3 covers 14 residues. V dropped 0 bases and J dropped 9; count of bases not matched to a gene: 5. The CDR3 here is CASSVEREWSIQYF. Here the CDR3 DNA reads TGTGCCAGCAGCGTAGAGCGGGAGTGGAGCATTCAGTACTTC.

The V gene is TRBV19, the J gene TRBJ2-1; 7 positions match TRBD2. The germline gives CDR1 LNHDA, CDR2 SQIVND (reference sequence). The trim removed 3 bases at V and 10 bases at J, leaving 6 bases unmatched. The length of the CDR3 is 13 residues. The CDR3 here is CASSIEMRGEQFF. The CDR3 DNA sequence: TGTGCCAGTAGTATCGAGATGCGGGGGGAGCAGTTCTTC.

The chain is built from TRBV10-3 and TRBJ2-3; TRBD2 aligns across 9 bases. Looked up from germline, CDR1 is ENHRY and CDR2 is SYGVKD. CDR3 length: 14 residues. The trim removed 10 bases at V and 3 bases at J, leaving 8 bases unmatched. CDR3 DNA: TGTGCCACGCGACTAGCGGAACTAACAGATACGCAGTATTTT. It specifies CATRLAELTDTQYF.

V gene TRBV9 combines with J gene TRBJ2-4; D possibly matches TRBD1 or TRBD2 (6 bases each). The CDR3 length is 16 residues. Between the trimmed V and J ends, which lost 0 bases and 6 bases, there was a span of 16 bases. Germline CDR1 is SGDLS and CDR2 is YYNGEE. The CDR3 reads CASSVEPGHGRNIQYF. Here the CDR3 DNA reads TGTGCCAGCAGCGTAGAACCGGGACACGGGAGAAACATTCAGTACTTC.

The chain couples TRBV4-2 to TRBJ2-2, with 9 bases identical to TRBD2. CDR1 and CDR2 (germline): LGHNA, YNFKEQ. Germline trimming cut 3 bases from V and 5 bases from J; bases unmatched to any gene: 4. This CDR3 has 15 amino acids. The CDR3 region is CASSQASGITGELFF. DNA of the CDR3: TGTGCCAGCAGCCAGGCTAGCGGGATTACCGGGGAGCTGTTTTTT.

This chain links TRBV19 with TRBJ2-1, with D maybe TRBD2 (6 bases). Between the trimmed V and J ends, which lost 0 bases and 4 bases, there was a span of 7 bases. The CDR3 totals 14 residues. The germline gives CDR1 LNHDA, CDR2 SQIVND (reference sequence). The CDR3 nucleotides read TGTGCCAGTAGTATAGATCGGGGGTACAATGAGCAGTTCTTC. This gives the protein CASSIDRGYNEQFF.

This chain connects TRBV18 to TRBJ1-1, with 8 bases matching TRBD1. This CDR3 is built from 14 residues. From germline, CDR1 is KGHSH and CDR2 LQKENI. The junction had 9 bases not matched to a gene; V was cut back by 8 bases and J by 4 bases. The CDR3 nucleotides read TGTGCCAGCGACGAACAGGGGGGGGTCACTGAAGCTTTCTTT. Translated: CASDEQGGVTEAFF. The complete variable domain, with remaining parts taken from reference TRBV18 and TRBJ1-1, reads NAGVMQNPRHLVRRRGQEARLRCSPMKGHSHVYWYRQLPEEGLKFMVYLQKENIIDESGMPKERFSAEFPKEGPSILRIQQVVRGDSAAYFCASDEQGGVTEAFFGQGTRLTVV.

J is TRBJ2-5 and V is TRBV9; no firm D call. The ends were cut back, 3 bases at V and 2 bases at J, with 11 bases in the middle. Germline CDR1 SGDLS, CDR2 YYNGEE. There are 14 residues in the CDR3. CDR3 nucleotides: TGTGCCAGCAGCGATCGGGCTATTCAAGAGACCCAGTACTTC. Its protein is CASSDRAIQETQYF.

This chain links TRBV7-9 with TRBJ2-1; no firm D call. V was trimmed by 0 bases and J by 6 bases, leaving 12 bases between them. The CDR3 spans 15 residues. From germline, CDR1 is SEHNR and CDR2 FQNEAQ (reference sequence). CDR3 region: CASSLAQSRGNEQFF. In DNA, the CDR3 is TGTGCCAGCAGCTTAGCCCAGTCGCGAGGCAATGAGCAGTTCTTC.

The CDR3: CASSLLAGAGYNEQFF. In nucleotides, the CDR3 is TGTGCCAGCAGCCTACTAGCGGGAGCGGGATACAATGAGCAGTTCTTC. The chain carries TRBV11-3 and TRBJ2-1; 11 bases map to TRBD2. Germline CDR1 and CDR2: SGHNT and YENEEA. Unmatched junction bases numbered 7, after V lost 5 bases and J lost 4 bases. There are 16 residues in the CDR3.

This clone was found a few times. The V gene is TRBV7-9, the J gene TRBJ2-1; the D is unclear. The CDR3 loop spans 15 amino acids. Germline V gene data show CDR1 as SEHNR and CDR2 as FQNEAQ (reference sequence). The V gene lost 7 bases and the J gene lost 5 bases, with 18 bases spanning the gap. Written as DNA, the CDR3 is TGTGCCAGCACCGGGCGGCGGAGTCCGAACAATGAGCAGTTCTTC. This gives the protein CASTGRRSPNNEQFF.

This chain joins TRBV5-1 and TRBJ2-2; D is unresolved. V was pared by 0 bases and J by 5 bases, with 8 bases between. Germline V lookup: CDR1 SGHRS, CDR2 YFSETQ. CDR3 length: 14 amino acids. The CDR3 DNA sequence: TGCGCCAGCAGCTTGGACAGACCTACCGGGGAGCTGTTTTTT. It encodes CASSLDRPTGELFF.

The chain is built from TRBV6-6 and TRBJ1-5; D possibly corresponds to TRBD1 (6 bases). Germline V gene lookup returns CDR1 MNHNY and CDR2 SVGAGI (reference sequence). The germline V and J ends were trimmed by 6 bases and 6 bases, with 15 bases remaining between them. The CDR3 covers 14 residues. The CDR3 DNA reads as TGTGCCAGCAGGCCCACAGGGACTACTCAGCCCCAGCATTTT. Its protein product is CASRPTGTTQPQHF.

The CDR3 DNA is TGCGCCAGCAGCCAAGGACTACTGGACAGCAACACTGAAGCTTTCTTT. It is translated as CASSQGLLDSNTEAFF. The V and J genes are TRBV4-3 and TRBJ1-1; TRBD1 might be the D (6 bases). The CDR3 is 16 residues long. V lost 1 base and J 2 bases, leaving 14 bases between the germline ends. The germline CDR1 and CDR2 sequences are LGHNA and YSLEER.

The J gene is TRBJ2-7, the V gene TRBV7-2; no reliable D call. Trimming stripped 2 bases from V and 6 bases from J, with 8 bases between. This CDR3 is built from 12 residues. Germline V CDR1 and CDR2: SGHTA, FQGNSA. CDR3 DNA sequence: TGTGCCAGCAGCTTATTGGTCGGCGAGCAGTACTTC. Translating gives CASSLLVGEQYF.